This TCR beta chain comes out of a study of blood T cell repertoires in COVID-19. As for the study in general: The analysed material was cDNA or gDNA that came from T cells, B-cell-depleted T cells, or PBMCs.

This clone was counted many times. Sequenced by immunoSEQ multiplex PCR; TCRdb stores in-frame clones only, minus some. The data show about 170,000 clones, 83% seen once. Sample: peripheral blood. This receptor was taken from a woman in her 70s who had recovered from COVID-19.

CDR3 protein: CASSRGLATQREQFF. CDR3 nucleotides: TGTGCCAGCAGCCGAGGCCTAGCCACCCAACGTGAGCAGTTCTTC. This sequence joins TRBV7-8 and TRBJ2-1, with D maybe TRBD2 (5 bases). Trimming removed 5 bases at V and 9 bases at J, with 20 bases between. Germline-derived CDR1 and CDR2 are SGHVS and FQNEAQ. This CDR3 is 15 amino acids long.